This TCR beta chain was identified during a study of shared clonotypes between healthy human individuals. The overall study: A few men and a couple of women, aged 18 to 49, were donors.

With regard to this clone: The antigen remains unidentified.

Profiling relied on immunoSEQ multiplex PCR, and the TCRdb table lists in-frame clones only, not all of them. The sample consists of about 2.1 million clones, around 93% of them appearing once. Findings and caveats of the study: Non-shared clonotypes were found to have lower generation probabilities than the clonotypes that were shared by all four of the sorted-subset donors. What limited the represented genetic and exposure-history diversity was the small number of donors. Blood was the only sampled material, and tissue repertoires likely differ.

The CDR3 runs 15 residues. V was cut by 5 bases and J by 3 bases, with 14 bases left in between. Per germline, CDR1 SEHNR and CDR2 FQNEAQ (reference sequence). CD45RO-negative CD8 cells positively selected for CCR7 made up the naive population, which excluded terminally differentiated effector memory CD45RA+ cells. The chain joins TRBV7-9 to TRBJ1-3, with D uncertain. Sequenced sample: naive CD8+ T cells from PBMCs. This sequence was found in a man aged 18 to 35 in good health. Some clones in this sample may be carry-over from other donors' samples. The CDR3 sequence: CASSNVDLIGNTIYF. The CDR3 DNA reads TGTGCCAGCAGCAATGTGGACTTAATTGGAAACACCATATATTTT.